This T cell receptor (beta chain) was captured by sequencing in a study of radiotherapy plus CTLA-4 blockade in lung cancer. Overall study results and limits: TCR clones originating in tumors grew in number in blood after radiotherapy plus ipilimumab. According to reports, early shifts in blood T cell clones, alongside interferon-beta, forecast response most accurately.

Turning to this clone: As yet, its antigen is unknown.

Trimming shortened V by 9 bases and J by 3 bases, and 14 bases separated the two germline ends. Germline V lookup: CDR1 LNHDA, CDR2 SQIVND (reference sequence). The CDR3 consists of 13 residues. Clones were sequenced by immunoSEQ multiplex PCR, and TCRdb holds only the in-frame ones, with some missing. The table shows tens of thousands of clones, with around 82% occurring only once. The chain joins TRBV19 to TRBJ1-1, with D tentatively TRBD1 (5 bases). Sequencing was performed on peripheral blood, taken from a patient treated with radiotherapy plus ipilimumab. This sequence originates from a human donor with non-small cell lung cancer who had a complete response to radiotherapy plus ipilimumab. CDR3 sequence: CASLSGGYTEAFF. The CDR3 nucleotides are TGTGCCAGCTTATCCGGGGGATACACTGAAGCTTTCTTT.